A selection of T cell receptor beta chains follows, all from one sample in a study of human T cells and chemical hapten exposure. TCRdb analysed the RACE reads with MiXCR anew, one entry per CDR3 protein. The sample lists 60,000 to 80,000 distinct CDR3 sequences; 6.7% were seen once. Sample: whole blood, taken in connection with sensitization to the hapten diphenylcyclopropenone (DPC). The receptor set was obtained from a young woman with alopecia areata. Some clones in this sample may be carry-over from other donors' samples. Each CDR3 is given with its conserved first and last residue. The D gene is left open where the match is weak. Size is omitted from some rows. Given values are once, few, many or a class for expanded clones.

TRBV12-3/TRBV12-4	many	TRBJ2-3	TRBD2	TGTGCCAGCAGCGAAGGACTAGCGACGCAGTATTTT	CASSEGLATQYF
TRBV3-1	.	TRBJ2-4	.	TGTGCCAGCAGCCAAGCGGCCGGAATCGCCAAAAACATTCAGTACTTC	CASSQAAGIAKNIQYF
TRBV12-3/TRBV12-4	many	TRBJ2-3	.	TGTGCCAGCAGTTTTTGGGGGAAGGCAGATACGCAGTATTTT	CASSFWGKADTQYF
TRBV6-6	few	TRBJ2-3	.	TGTGCCAGCACCAACTTCTTAACAGATACGCAGTATTTT	CASTNFLTDTQYF
TRBV7-9	many	TRBJ2-1	.	TGTGCCAGCAGCGGGGCACCCAATGAGCAGTTCTTC	CASSGAPNEQFF
TRBV7-2	few	TRBJ1-2	.	TGTGCCAGCAGCTTAGAGGGCAGAAACTATGGCTACACCTTC	CASSLEGRNYGYTF
TRBV20-1	many	TRBJ2-3	.	TGCAGTGCCTTTCCGGCAGGGTGGGCAGATACGCAGTATTTT	CSAFPAGWADTQYF
TRBV20-1	few	TRBJ1-2	TRBD1	TGCAGTGCTAGTTATGGACAGGGGAACTATGGCTACACCTTC	CSASYGQGNYGYTF
TRBV27	many	TRBJ2-4	.	TGTGCCAGCAGACCACCAATAGGGGCCCCCCAGAAAAACATTCAGTACTTC	CASRPPIGAPQKNIQYF
TRBV27	.	TRBJ2-2	.	TGTGCCAGCAGTTTCTTGTTAGAGGGGGGCGGGGAGCTGTTTTTT	CASSFLLEGGGELFF
TRBV11-2	few	TRBJ1-2	TRBD1	TGTGCCAGCAGCTTAGTCTTCGGACAGGGCGGATTGGGCTACACCTTC	CASSLVFGQGGLGYTF
TRBV3-1	many	TRBJ1-1	TRBD1	TGTGCCAGCAGCCAAGGACAGGGGATAAGGCTACGAGCTTTCTTT	CASSQGQGIRLRAFF
TRBV29-1	.	TRBJ1-5	TRBD1	TGCAGCGTTGAAGGACAGGGGAATCAGCCCCAGCATTTT	CSVEGQGNQPQHF
TRBV20-1	many	TRBJ1-5	.	TGCAGTGCTAGAGATCAAGCGCAGGGTTTTCAGCCCCAGCATTTT	CSARDQAQGFQPQHF
TRBV9	few	TRBJ1-1	.	TGTGCCAGCAGCGTAGCTAGGAGTTCCACTGAAGCTTTCTTT	CASSVARSSTEAFF
TRBV2	many	TRBJ2-7	.	TGTGCCAGCAGTGGACAGGGAGGAATGGAGCAGTACTTC	CASSGQGGMEQYF
TRBV5-1	many	TRBJ2-3	.	TGCGCCAGCAGCTTGGTAGTATTTGGGCATCGAGGGAGCACAGATACGCAGTATTTT	CASSLVVFGHRGSTDTQYF
TRBV6-5	.	TRBJ1-5	TRBD1	TGTGCCAGCAGTTACGACACAGGGGGCGATGGGCCCCAGCATTTT	CASSYDTGGDGPQHF
TRBV5-1	.	TRBJ2-5	.	TGCGCCAGCAGCGGCGGACAGTTTCAAGAGACCCAGTACTTC	CASSGGQFQETQYF
TRBV5-6	many	TRBJ2-3	TRBD2	TGTGCCAGCAGCTCTCCGGGACTAGCGGGAGATACGCAGTATTTT	CASSSPGLAGDTQYF
TRBV7-8	.	TRBJ1-3	.	TGTGCCAGCAGCTTAGGGTATCAGGGGTCCGGAAACACCATATATTTT	CASSLGYQGSGNTIYF
TRBV3-1	many	TRBJ2-5	.	TGTGCCAGCAGCCAAGGCCCGCACACAGGGAACCAAGAGACCCAGTACTTC	CASSQGPHTGNQETQYF
TRBV7-8	few	TRBJ2-6	TRBD1	TGTGCCAGCAGCGCGCGGGACAGGGGTTCTGGGGCCAACGTCCTGACTTTC	CASSARDRGSGANVLTF
TRBV5-1	many	TRBJ2-2	TRBD1	TGCGCCAGCAGCTATGCCGGGACAGGGGGTTCCGGGGAGCTGTTTTTT	CASSYAGTGGSGELFF
TRBV19	.	TRBJ1-2	.	TGTGCCAGTAGTATAGGGATCGGCTACACCTTC	CASSIGIGYTF
TRBV3-1	many	TRBJ2-7	TRBD2	TGTGCCAGCAGCCAACCGGCGGGACTAGGCGAGCAGTACTTC	CASSQPAGLGEQYF
TRBV29-1	many	TRBJ2-3	TRBD2	TGCAGCGCGCCAGCGGGGGCCAGCACAGATACGCAGTATTTT	CSAPAGASTDTQYF
TRBV24-1	.	TRBJ1-2	.	TGTGCCACCAGTTCTTCTGCCAACTATGGCTACACCTTC	CATSSSANYGYTF
TRBV7-3	many	TRBJ2-6	.	TGTGCCAGCAGCTTAAGGCTGGCAGGGGCCAACGTCCTGACTTTC	CASSLRLAGANVLTF
TRBV3-1	few	TRBJ1-1	.	TGTGCCAGCAGCCTGGACGGACTTGAAGCTTTCTTT	CASSLDGLEAFF
TRBV25-1	many	TRBJ1-1	.	TGTGCCAGCAGTGAATTAAGAGTGTTAGGGGACGCTGAAGCTTTCTTT	CASSELRVLGDAEAFF
TRBV6-5	many	TRBJ2-3	.	TGTGCCAGCAGGACCACAGGGACAGATACGCAGTATTTT	CASRTTGTDTQYF
TRBV7-2	many	TRBJ2-3	.	TGTGCCAGCAGCCTCAACGGTCGGCCAGATACGCAGTATTTT	CASSLNGRPDTQYF
TRBV3-1	many	TRBJ1-5	.	TGTGCCAGCAGCCAAGTGGGCTTGGGGCCCCAGCATTTT	CASSQVGLGPQHF
TRBV19	.	TRBJ1-2	.	TGTGCCAGTAGTATACAGGTGCCAGCCGAGAACTATGGCGACACCTTC	CASSIQVPAENYGDTF